This T cell receptor beta chain is from a study of T cells in Graves' hyperthyroidism and ophthalmopathy. The CDR3 has 15 residues. V was pared by 6 bases and J by 3 bases, with 8 bases of the junction left unmatched. From germline, CDR1 is MNHEY and CDR2 SVGAGI. This clonotype was detected many times. Its antigen is not known. Notes on the study in general: Before onset, ophthalmopathy was predicted by the model a median roughly 6.8 months earlier. Blood samples included most of the expanded thyroid clonotypes exceeding 0.001.

The CDR3 regions of TCR beta were amplified from RNA transcripts. Researchers ran a first-round RT-PCR on the TCR CDR3 using the HTBI primer set. TCRdb processed the multiplex PCR reads anew with MiXCR; each CDR3 protein has one entry. Of 330,000 or so distinct CDR3 sequences listed, about a sixth are singletons. Sample: blood. This clonotype was obtained from a middle-aged woman with Graves' ophthalmopathy. V is TRBV6-5 and J is TRBJ1-5, with TRBD1 identical over 7 bases. The CDR3: CASRIGTANNQPQHF. CDR3 in DNA: TGTGCCAGCAGAATCGGGACAGCTAACAATCAGCCCCAGCATTTT.